This T cell receptor (beta chain) originates from a study of CD8 T cells in Susac syndrome (dated by TCRdb to between 2017 and 2020). For the wider study: Repertoire sequencing was used to test whether CD8+ T cell activation and differentiation in Susac syndrome was antigen driven. CD8+ T cell repertoire clonality was compared between more than ten healthy donors, some 14 Susac syndrome patients and roughly 15 multiple sclerosis patients.

Worth noting for this clonotype: Its antigen remains undetermined. No base-level quality is on record; no much larger clone is a single base apart.

RNA was extracted with the RNeasy kit and roughly 0.45 to 1 ug was reverse transcribed using random hexamers. The immunoSEQ multiplex PCR assay, which covers 54 Vbeta and 13 Jbeta segments, was used to amplify TCR beta CDR3 regions. PCR amplification bias was corrected by using a synthetic template baseline for primer optimization and computational correction. Processing in the source paper ran as follows. Reads were annotated to V, D and J genes per IMGT and analyzed with immunoSEQ Analyzer, keeping only productive sequences. Clonality was calculated as one minus the Shannon entropy normalized by log2 of the number of productive unique sequences. For each patient and control, public and private clones were evaluated among the 100 most prevalent clones. A clone was defined as Susac-specific if it was absent from the healthy and MS cohorts, from 1052 published viral clones and from other ImmuneACCESS disease sequences. In TCRdb, the public reads were trimmed at Q25 with fastp and aligned with MiXCR, with productive beta chains retained. Rows with one shared CDR3 protein collapse into an entry with the most common genes and DNA. For this entry, the V and J calls and clone size follow TCRdb and not the study's own pipeline. Present in this sample are about 290,000 distinct CDR3 sequences, 70% to 90% of which were seen just once. The ten largest clonotypes hold less than 0.2% of the sample.

Between the V and J ends, shortened by 0 bases and 5 bases respectively, the junction contains 19 bases. CDR1 and CDR2, looked up from the germline V gene (reference sequence), are LNHDA and SQIVND. Inclusive of the bounding cysteine and phenylalanine, the CDR3 is 17 residues long. Only CDR3 DNA remains: 51 bases, in frame from the first base. Beyond this particular receptor, the publication reports: The number of individuals in the TCR sequencing and HLA analysis was recognized as being relatively small.

High-throughput TCR beta sequencing profiled peripheral blood CD8+ and CD4+ T cells from healthy donors, Susac syndrome patients and multiple sclerosis patients. Treatment-naive patients with stable or active relapsing-remitting disease fulfilling revised McDonald criteria were used as multiple sclerosis controls. CD8+ TEMRA cells were enriched by FACS, while bulk CD8+ and CD4+ T cells were purified by magnetic negative isolation. Blood was collected in EDTA tubes and processed within 24 hours, with PBMCs isolated through density gradient centrifugation. PBMCs intended for TCR sequencing were cryopreserved in liquid nitrogen and were subsequently thawed in a 37 degrees C water bath. The sorted or isolated CD4+, CD8+ and CD8+ TEMRA cells reached a purity of at least 90%.

Sequences were obtained from CD8+ T cells from PBMCs. The sequence links TRBV19 to TRBJ2-5; matching of 6 bases hints at TRBD1 as the D gene. This TCR derives from a human donor with multiple sclerosis. The DNA sequence reads TGTGCCAGTAGTATAGATGTCACGGGACATCCAATGGAGACCCAGTACTTC. This yields the protein CASSIDVTGHPMETQYF.